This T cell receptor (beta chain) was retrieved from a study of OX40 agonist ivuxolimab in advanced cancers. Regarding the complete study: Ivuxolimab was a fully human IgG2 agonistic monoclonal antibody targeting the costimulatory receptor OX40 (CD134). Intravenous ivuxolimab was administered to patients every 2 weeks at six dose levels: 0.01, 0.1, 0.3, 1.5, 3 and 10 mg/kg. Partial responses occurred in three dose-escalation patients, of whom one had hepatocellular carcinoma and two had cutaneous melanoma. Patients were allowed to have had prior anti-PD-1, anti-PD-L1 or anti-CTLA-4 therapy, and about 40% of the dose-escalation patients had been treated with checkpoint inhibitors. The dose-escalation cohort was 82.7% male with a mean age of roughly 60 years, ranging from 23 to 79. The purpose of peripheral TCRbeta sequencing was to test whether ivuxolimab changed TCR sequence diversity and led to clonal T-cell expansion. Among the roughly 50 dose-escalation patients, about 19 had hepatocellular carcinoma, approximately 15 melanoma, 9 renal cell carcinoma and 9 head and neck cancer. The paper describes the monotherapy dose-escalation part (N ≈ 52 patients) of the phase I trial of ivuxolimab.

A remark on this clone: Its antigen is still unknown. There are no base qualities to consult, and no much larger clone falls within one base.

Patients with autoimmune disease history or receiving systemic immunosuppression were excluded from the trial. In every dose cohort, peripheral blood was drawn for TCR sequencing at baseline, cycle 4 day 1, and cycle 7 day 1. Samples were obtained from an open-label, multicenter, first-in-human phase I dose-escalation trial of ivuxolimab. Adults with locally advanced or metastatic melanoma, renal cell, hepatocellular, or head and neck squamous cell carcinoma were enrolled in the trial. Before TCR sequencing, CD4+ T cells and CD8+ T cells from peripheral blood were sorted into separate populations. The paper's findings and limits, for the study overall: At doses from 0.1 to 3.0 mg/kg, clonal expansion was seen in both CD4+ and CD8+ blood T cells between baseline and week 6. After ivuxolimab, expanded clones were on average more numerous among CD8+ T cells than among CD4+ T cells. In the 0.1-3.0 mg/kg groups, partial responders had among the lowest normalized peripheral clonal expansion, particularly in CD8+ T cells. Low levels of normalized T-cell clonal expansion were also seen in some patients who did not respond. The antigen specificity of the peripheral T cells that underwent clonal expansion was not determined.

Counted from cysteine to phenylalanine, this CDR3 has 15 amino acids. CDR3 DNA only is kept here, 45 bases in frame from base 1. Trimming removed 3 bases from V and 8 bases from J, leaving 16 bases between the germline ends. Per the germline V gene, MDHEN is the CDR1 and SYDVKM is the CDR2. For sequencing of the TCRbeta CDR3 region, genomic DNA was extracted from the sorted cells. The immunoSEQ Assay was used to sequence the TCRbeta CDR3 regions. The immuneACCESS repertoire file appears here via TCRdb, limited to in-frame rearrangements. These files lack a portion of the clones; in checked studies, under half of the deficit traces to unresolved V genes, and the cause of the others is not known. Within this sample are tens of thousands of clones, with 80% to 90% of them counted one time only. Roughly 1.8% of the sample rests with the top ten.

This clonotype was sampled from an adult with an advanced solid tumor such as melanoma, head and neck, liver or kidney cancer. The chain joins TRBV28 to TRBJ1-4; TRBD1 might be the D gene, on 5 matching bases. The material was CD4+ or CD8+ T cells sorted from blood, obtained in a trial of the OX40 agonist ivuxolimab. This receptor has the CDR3 CASSLKRQGGEKLFF. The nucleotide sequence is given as TGTGCCAGCAGTTTGAAGCGCCAGGGAGGGGAAAAACTGTTTTTT.